The entry below gives a single T cell receptor (beta chain) sequence along with its context. Its matching antigen is unknown. CDR1 is SQVTM and CDR2 is ANQGSEA in the germline V gene. Trimming stripped 6 bases from V and 1 base from J, with 10 bases between. The CDR3 is 12 residues long. This entry is derived from a study of STAT3 mutations in large granular lymphocyte leukemia. Average productive template count per sample was about 42,000. Profiling relied on immunoSEQ multiplex PCR, and the TCRdb table lists in-frame clones only, not all of them. The table shows around 4,200 clones, with approximately 80% occurring only once. Points from the study as a whole: Every T-LGLL patient had at least one immunodominant TCRbeta clonotype. Variable sampling intervals and differing treatment regimens complicated linking therapy response to TCR clonal burden changes.

This TCR was recovered from a man aged 40-55 years with T-cell large granular lymphocyte leukemia. Some clones in this sample may be carry-over from other donors' samples. Sample: peripheral blood mononuclear cells. J is TRBJ2-7 and V is TRBV29-1, with D perhaps TRBD2 (5 bases). This CDR3 reads CSVEDGSYEQYF. CDR3 nucleotide sequence: TGCAGCGTGGAGGACGGATCCTACGAGCAGTACTTC.